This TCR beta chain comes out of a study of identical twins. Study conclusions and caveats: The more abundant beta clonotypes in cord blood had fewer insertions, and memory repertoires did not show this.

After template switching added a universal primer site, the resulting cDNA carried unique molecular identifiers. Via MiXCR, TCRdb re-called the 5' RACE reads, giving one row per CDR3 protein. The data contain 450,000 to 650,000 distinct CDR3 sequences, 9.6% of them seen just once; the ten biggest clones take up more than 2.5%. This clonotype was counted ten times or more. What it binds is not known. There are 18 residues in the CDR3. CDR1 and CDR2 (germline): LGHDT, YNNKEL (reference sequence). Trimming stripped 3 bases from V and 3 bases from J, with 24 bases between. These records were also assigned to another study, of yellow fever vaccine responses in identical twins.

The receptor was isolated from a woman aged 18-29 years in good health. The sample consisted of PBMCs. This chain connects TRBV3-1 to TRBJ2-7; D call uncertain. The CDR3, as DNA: TGTGCCAGCAGCCACTCAGGAACAGAACAGTCGCAATACTACGAGCAGTACTTC. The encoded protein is CASSHSGTEQSQYYEQYF.